Shown below are 8 T cell receptor beta chains from a single sample sequenced in a study of response to subunit inactivated influenza vaccine. TCRdb redid the calling of the RT-PCR reads with MiXCR, one entry per CDR3 protein. The sample contains over 300,000 distinct CDR3 sequences, just over 20% of which appear only once. The source was PBMCs from blood, collected 21 months after vaccination. The receptors originated from a man aged 45-69 years who received an inactivated influenza vaccine.

This clonotype was counted at least ten times. The chain links TRBV12-3 or TRBV12-4 to TRBJ1-4, with D hard to call. The V end was cut by 5 bases, the J end by 0 bases, with 10 bases between. The CDR3 runs to 15 residues. In DNA form, the CDR3 reads TGTGCCAGCAGTCCCCGTTGGGCAACTAATGAAAAACTGTTTTTT. This codes for CASSPRWATNEKLFF.

The chain couples TRBV7-2 to TRBJ2-1; TRBD2 aligns across 9 bases. The CDR3 totals 17 residues. V gave up 5 bases and J gave up 3 bases; unmatched junction bases: 11. Per the germline V gene, CDR1 is SGHTA and CDR2 is FQGNSA. The CDR3 nucleotides read TGTGCCAGCAGCAAGGCGCCAGCGGGAGGTTACTACAATGAGCAGTTCTTC. Amino acids: CASSKAPAGGYYNEQFF.

This clonotype was observed a handful of times. V and J are TRBV12-3 or TRBV12-4 and TRBJ1-6; 10 bases map to TRBD1. The CDR3 sequence is 14 residues long. With V trimmed by 5 bases and J by 9 bases, 4 bases remained unmatched. Written as DNA, the CDR3 is TGTGCCAGCAGTGCCCGGGACAGGGGTTCACCCCTCCACTTT. Translated: CASSARDRGSPLHF.

This clonotype was seen a handful of times. The chain joins TRBV6-1 to TRBJ2-7; TRBD1 agrees at 11 bases. There are 18 residues in the CDR3. The V and J ends lost 6 bases and 3 bases, in that order; junction bases with no gene match: 16. CDR1 MNHNS and CDR2 SASEGT come from the germline V gene. CDR3 region: CASRKDRGLHFIDYEQYF. Written as DNA, the CDR3 is TGTGCCAGCAGAAAGGACAGGGGGCTTCACTTCATCGACTACGAGCAGTACTTC.

V is TRBV7-8 and J is TRBJ2-3, with 10 bases lining up with TRBD2. Germline CDR1 is SGHVS and CDR2 is FQNEAQ. The CDR3 totals 14 residues. Losses at the gene ends were 5 bases for V and 5 bases for J; bases not matched to a gene: 4. CDR3 bases: TGTGCCAGCAGCACCCGACTAGCGGGAGATACGCAGTATTTT. As protein: CASSTRLAGDTQYF. The full variable domain, completed using reference TRBV7-8 and TRBJ2-3, is GAGVSQSPRYKVAKRGQDVALRCDPISGHVSLFWYQQALGQGPEFLTYFQNEAQLDKSGLPSDRFFAERPEGSVSTLKIQRTQQEDSAVYLCASSTRLAGDTQYFGPGTRLTVL.

This clonotype has a count of ten or more. The J gene is TRBJ2-5, the V gene TRBV4-1, with 10 bases that match TRBD2. The CDR3 runs 18 residues. J gave up 5 bases and V 2 bases, and 14 bases lay outside the gene matches. In germline, CDR1 is MGHRA, CDR2 YSYEKL. Here the CDR3 reads CASSQLFMKREGPETQYF. The CDR3, as DNA: TGCGCCAGCAGCCAATTGTTTATGAAGCGGGAGGGCCCGGAGACCCAGTACTTC.

Points on this clonotype: Since the CDR3 does not end with the conserved phenylalanine or tryptophan, this likely comes from a read error. This sequence joins TRBV29-1 and TRBJ1-2; D ambiguous. The CDR3 runs to 10 residues. In germline, CDR1 is SQVTM, CDR2 ANQGSEA. V shed 3 bases and J shed 4 bases, with 3 bases lying between them. The DNA for the CDR3 is TGCAGCGTTGATGTCTATGGCTACACCTGC. As protein: CSVDVYGYTC.

The V call is TRBV2, the J call TRBJ2-1; D possibly corresponds to TRBD2 (5 bases). The length of the CDR3 is 15 residues. The germline V gene has CDR1 SNHLY and CDR2 FYNNEI. V was cut by 1 base and J by 4 bases, with 11 bases left in between. The CDR3 nucleotides are TGTGCCAGCAGTGAAGTGACTACTGTTTACAATGAGCAGTTCTTC. Amino acid sequence: CASSEVTTVYNEQFF.